Following are 8 T cell receptor beta chains from one sample sequenced in a study of blood T cell repertoires in COVID-19. Measured with immunoSEQ multiplex PCR; TCRdb has only the in-frame clones, and not every one. The profile shows 130,000 or so clones, roughly 90% of them singletons. Sequenced: peripheral blood. Source of these receptors: a man between 50 and 59 years old with acute or convalescent COVID-19.

CDR3 sequence reads: CASSPPGMRETQYF. CDR3 coding DNA: TGTGCCAGCAGTCCGCCGGGGATGCGGGAGACCCAGTACTTC. The chain has TRBV25-1 and TRBJ2-5; D might be TRBD2 (5 bases). The germline V gene has CDR1 MGHDK and CDR2 SYGVNS. Trimming stripped 5 bases from V and 5 bases from J, with 15 bases between. The CDR3 runs 14 residues.

The rearrangement links TRBV6-4 to TRBJ1-1, with 9 bases fitting TRBD1. This CDR3 contains 16 residues. The germline CDR1 and CDR2 sequences are MRHNA and SNTAGT. The V gene end was trimmed by 3 bases and the J gene end by 3 bases; junction bases not matched to a gene: 8. CDR3 DNA sequence: TGTGCCAGCAGTGAATTTGGGACAGGGAGCGACACTGAAGCTTTCTTT. Protein product: CASSEFGTGSDTEAFF.

The gene calls are TRBV10-1 and TRBJ1-2; D is uncertain. From germline, CDR1 is WNHNN and CDR2 SYGVQD (reference sequence). This CDR3 spans 17 amino acids. V lost 3 bases and J lost 3, with 20 bases in between. For the CDR3, the DNA is TGCGCCAGCAGTGAAGCGGCAGTAGTGGGTCGCGACTATGGCTACACCTTC. Amino acid sequence: CASSEAAVVGRDYGYTF.

The chain is built from TRBV4-3 and TRBJ2-3; D might be TRBD2 (6 bases). The V gene lost 0 bases and the J gene lost 7 bases, with 14 bases spanning the gap. CDR1 LGHNA and CDR2 YSLEER come from the germline V gene. This CDR3 spans 15 amino acids. CDR3 coding DNA: TGCGCCAGCAGCCAAGATTTGGGGACTGCCAATACGCAGTATTTT. This gives the protein CASSQDLGTANTQYF.

The rearrangement links TRBV5-1 to TRBJ2-1; 9 nucleotides line up with TRBD2. After removal of 2 bases from V and 5 bases from J, the junction contained 8 bases not matched to a gene. This CDR3 has 16 residues. The germline CDR1 and CDR2 sequences are SGHRS and YFSETQ. The CDR3 nucleotides are TGCGCCAGCAGCTTCGGATTAGCGGGAGTCAACAATGAGCAGTTCTTC. Translating it yields CASSFGLAGVNNEQFF.

V usage is TRBV7-9 and J usage is TRBJ1-2; tentatively, D is TRBD1 (6 bases). The V gene's germline CDR1 is SEHNR and CDR2 FQNEAQ (reference sequence). The CDR3 runs 15 residues. The ends were cut back, 1 base at V and 2 bases at J, with 11 bases in the middle. In DNA form, the CDR3 reads TGTGCCAGCAGCTTAGGGAACAGGGAAAACTATGGCTACACCTTC. This codes for CASSLGNRENYGYTF.

The V and J genes are TRBV9 and TRBJ1-3, with 11 bases aligning to TRBD1. CDR1 SGDLS and CDR2 YYNGEE come from the germline V gene. Trimming cost V 4 bases and J 4 bases; bases outside gene matches: 10. The CDR3 loop spans 17 amino acids. The chain's CDR3 is CASSPSFGQGAGNTIYF. The DNA for the CDR3 is TGTGCCAGCAGCCCGTCATTTGGACAGGGGGCAGGAAACACCATATATTTT.

This clone was counted once. This rearrangement joins TRBV11-2 to TRBJ2-7, with TRBD2 matching 7 bases. Germline lookup yields CDR1 SGHAT and CDR2 FQNNGV. The CDR3 is made up of 14 amino acids. With 4 bases clipped from V and 6 bases from J, the junction kept 9 bases outside the gene matches. CDR3 amino acids: CASSSRLAPAEQYF. Written as DNA, the CDR3 is TGTGCCAGCAGCTCCAGACTAGCACCTGCCGAGCAGTACTTC.